This is a list of T cell receptor beta chains from one sample in a study of T cell changes during pregnancy in multiple sclerosis. Profiled with immunoSEQ multiplex PCR; TCRdb holds only in-frame clones, not every one. In the table there are 50,000 to 60,000 clones, about 93% of which are singletons. The starting material was CD4+ T cells from peripheral blood mononuclear cells, obtained in the second trimester of pregnancy. These receptors originate from a female donor with multiple sclerosis, enrolled in a pregnancy study. CDR3s include the opening cysteine and the closing phenylalanine or tryptophan. Each record gives: D gene, V gene, J gene, clone size, CDR3 protein, CDR3 DNA. A D gene is named only where the DNA matches it firmly. Clone size is shown for a subset of rows, as once, few, many or a class of expanded clone.

D gene: TRBD2
V gene: TRBV2
J gene: TRBJ2-7
clone size: -
CDR3 protein: CASSVPSGSSYEQYF
CDR3 DNA: TGTGCCAGCAGTGTTCCTAGCGGGTCCTCCTACGAGCAGTACTTC

D gene: -
V gene: TRBV6-5
J gene: TRBJ2-2
clone size: -
CDR3 protein: CASSYDRLAGELFF
CDR3 DNA: TGTGCCAGCAGTTACGACAGGTTGGCCGGGGAGCTGTTTTTT

D gene: TRBD1
V gene: TRBV5-6
J gene: TRBJ1-5
clone size: -
CDR3 protein: CASSFRDREQPQHF
CDR3 DNA: TGTGCCAGCAGCTTCCGGGACAGAGAACAGCCCCAGCATTTT

D gene: -
V gene: TRBV18
J gene: TRBJ2-2
clone size: -
CDR3 protein: CASSPIGAGELFF
CDR3 DNA: TGTGCCAGCTCCCCCATAGGGGCCGGGGAGCTGTTTTTT

D gene: TRBD1
V gene: TRBV5-1
J gene: TRBJ2-5
clone size: -
CDR3 protein: CASSQTGGAETQYF
CDR3 DNA: TGCGCCAGCAGCCAAACAGGGGGCGCAGAGACCCAGTACTTC

D gene: TRBD1
V gene: TRBV5-4
J gene: TRBJ1-5
clone size: -
CDR3 protein: CASSLDRGNGQPQHF
CDR3 DNA: TGTGCCAGCAGCCTGGACAGGGGGAACGGTCAGCCCCAGCATTTT

D gene: -
V gene: TRBV4-1
J gene: TRBJ2-3
clone size: -
CDR3 protein: CASSQAADTDTQYF
CDR3 DNA: TGCGCCAGCAGCCAAGCTGCAGACACAGATACGCAGTATTTT

D gene: -
V gene: TRBV7-9
J gene: TRBJ1-3
clone size: -
CDR3 protein: CASSYTAGNTIYF
CDR3 DNA: TGTGCCAGCAGCTACACAGCTGGAAACACCATATATTTT

D gene: TRBD2
V gene: TRBV11-3
J gene: TRBJ2-1
clone size: -
CDR3 protein: CASSLSGGSLNEQFF
CDR3 DNA: TGTGCCAGCAGCTTGAGCGGGGGGTCCCTAAATGAGCAGTTCTTC

D gene: TRBD1
V gene: TRBV6-1
J gene: TRBJ2-1
clone size: once
CDR3 protein: CASSGPGTGLEQFF
CDR3 DNA: TGTGCCAGCAGTGGTCCCGGGACAGGTTTGGAGCAGTTCTTC

D gene: -
V gene: TRBV14
J gene: TRBJ1-2
clone size: once
CDR3 protein: CASSHGTRTTF
CDR3 DNA: TGTGCCAGCAGCCACGGGACAAGGACCACCTTC

D gene: -
V gene: TRBV10-3
J gene: TRBJ2-3
clone size: -
CDR3 protein: CAVDPGLSTDTQYF
CDR3 DNA: TGTGCCGTAGATCCGGGTCTCAGCACAGATACGCAGTATTTT

D gene: TRBD1
V gene: TRBV11-2
J gene: TRBJ1-2
clone size: -
CDR3 protein: CASSFAYRGDYGYTF
CDR3 DNA: TGTGCCAGCAGCTTCGCGTACAGGGGCGACTATGGCTACACCTTC

D gene: -
V gene: TRBV7-8
J gene: TRBJ2-2
clone size: -
CDR3 protein: CASSLDSLTGELFF
CDR3 DNA: TGTGCCAGCAGCCTGGACAGCCTCACCGGGGAGCTGTTTTTT

D gene: -
V gene: TRBV7-9
J gene: TRBJ1-2
clone size: -
CDR3 protein: CASSAHREGYGYTF
CDR3 DNA: TGTGCCAGCAGCGCCCACAGGGAAGGCTATGGCTACACCTTC

D gene: TRBD1
V gene: TRBV7-2
J gene: TRBJ1-2
clone size: -
CDR3 protein: CASSSRTGLVFYTF
CDR3 DNA: TGTGCCAGCAGCTCGAGGACAGGGTTGGTTTTCTACACCTTC

D gene: TRBD2
V gene: TRBV5-1
J gene: TRBJ2-5
clone size: once
CDR3 protein: CASNQRGGTETQYF
CDR3 DNA: TGCGCCAGCAACCAGCGGGGTGGTACGGAGACCCAGTACTTC

D gene: TRBD1
V gene: TRBV5-4
J gene: TRBJ2-7
clone size: -
CDR3 protein: CASNDGTGVYEQYF
CDR3 DNA: TGTGCCAGCAATGATGGGACAGGGGTATACGAGCAGTACTTC

D gene: TRBD1
V gene: TRBV13
J gene: TRBJ2-7
clone size: -
CDR3 protein: CASSADRGPNYEQYF
CDR3 DNA: TGTGCCAGCAGCGCGGACAGGGGGCCGAACTACGAGCAGTACTTC

D gene: TRBD1
V gene: TRBV10-3
J gene: TRBJ1-2
clone size: -
CDR3 protein: CATGRLSNYRGTNYGYTF
CDR3 DNA: TGTGCCACCGGGCGACTAAGCAACTACAGGGGGACTAACTATGGCTACACCTTC

D gene: -
V gene: TRBV11-2
J gene: TRBJ2-5
clone size: -
CDR3 protein: CASSLDHVTRPLQTQYF
CDR3 DNA: TGTGCCAGCAGCTTAGATCACGTTACTAGACCCCTACAGACCCAGTACTTC

D gene: TRBD1
V gene: TRBV5-1
J gene: TRBJ2-5
clone size: -
CDR3 protein: CASSFGQGETQYF
CDR3 DNA: TGCGCCAGCAGCTTCGGACAGGGAGAGACCCAGTACTTC

D gene: -
V gene: TRBV5-4
J gene: TRBJ1-1
clone size: -
CDR3 protein: CASSLREDTEAFF
CDR3 DNA: TGTGCCAGCAGCCTCAGGGAGGACACTGAAGCTTTCTTT

D gene: -
V gene: TRBV7-9
J gene: TRBJ2-2
clone size: -
CDR3 protein: CASSLGSTLTGELFF
CDR3 DNA: TGTGCCAGCAGCTTAGGTTCTACCTTGACCGGGGAGCTGTTTTTT

D gene: -
V gene: TRBV11-2
J gene: TRBJ1-2
clone size: -
CDR3 protein: CASSLDRGEGFGYTF
CDR3 DNA: TGTGCCAGCAGCTTAGATCGAGGGGAGGGGTTTGGCTACACCTTC

D gene: TRBD1
V gene: TRBV4-1
J gene: TRBJ1-5
clone size: -
CDR3 protein: CASSQGQGHQPQHF
CDR3 DNA: TGCGCCAGCAGCCAGGGACAGGGCCATCAGCCCCAGCATTTT

D gene: TRBD2
V gene: TRBV2
J gene: TRBJ2-7
clone size: -
CDR3 protein: CASSPRGGAPLEQYF
CDR3 DNA: TGTGCCAGCAGCCCCCGGGGAGGGGCACCCCTCGAGCAGTACTTC

D gene: TRBD2
V gene: TRBV6-5
J gene: TRBJ2-4
clone size: -
CDR3 protein: CASSSGGGVTKNIQYF
CDR3 DNA: TGTGCCAGCAGTTCGGGGGGAGGCGTAACCAAAAACATTCAGTACTTC

D gene: TRBD2
V gene: TRBV4-1
J gene: TRBJ2-7
clone size: -
CDR3 protein: CASSHPTSGVYEQYF
CDR3 DNA: TGCGCCAGCAGCCACCCGACCAGCGGGGTTTACGAGCAGTACTTC

D gene: -
V gene: TRBV6-1
J gene: TRBJ2-3
clone size: -
CDR3 protein: CASSEGLHISTDTQYF
CDR3 DNA: TGTGCCAGCAGTGAAGGACTACACATAAGCACAGATACGCAGTATTTT

D gene: -
V gene: TRBV5-5
J gene: TRBJ1-2
clone size: once
CDR3 protein: CASSLTLRTANYGYTF
CDR3 DNA: TGTGCCAGCAGCCTAACCTTAAGAACAGCTAACTATGGCTACACCTTC

D gene: TRBD1
V gene: TRBV13
J gene: TRBJ1-1
clone size: -
CDR3 protein: CASSLAPLRQGAGTEAFF
CDR3 DNA: TGTGCCAGCAGCTTAGCCCCTCTTAGACAGGGGGCGGGCACTGAAGCTTTCTTT

D gene: TRBD1
V gene: TRBV6-6
J gene: TRBJ2-5
clone size: -
CDR3 protein: CASSGDSQETQYF
CDR3 DNA: TGTGCCAGCAGTGGGGACAGCCAAGAGACCCAGTACTTC

D gene: -
V gene: TRBV19
J gene: TRBJ1-2
clone size: -
CDR3 protein: CASSFFGRVGYGYTF
CDR3 DNA: TGTGCCAGTAGTTTCTTCGGCAGGGTCGGCTATGGCTACACCTTC

D gene: -
V gene: TRBV2
J gene: TRBJ1-5
clone size: -
CDR3 protein: CASTGGSGKSNQPQHF
CDR3 DNA: TGTGCCAGCACTGGAGGGTCAGGGAAGAGCAATCAGCCCCAGCATTTT

D gene: TRBD1
V gene: TRBV6-1
J gene: TRBJ2-7
clone size: -
CDR3 protein: CASSDGTGVYEQYF
CDR3 DNA: TGTGCCAGCAGTGACGGGACAGGGGTTTACGAGCAGTACTTC

D gene: -
V gene: TRBV5-1
J gene: TRBJ1-1
clone size: -
CDR3 protein: CASSLKTQYATEAFF
CDR3 DNA: TGCGCCAGCAGCTTGAAAACACAGTACGCCACTGAAGCTTTCTTT

D gene: -
V gene: TRBV7-6
J gene: TRBJ1-1
clone size: -
CDR3 protein: CASSSIRDATEAFF
CDR3 DNA: TGTGCCAGCAGCTCGATCAGGGATGCCACTGAAGCTTTCTTT

D gene: -
V gene: TRBV18
J gene: TRBJ1-6
clone size: -
CDR3 protein: CASSELRAETAPLHF
CDR3 DNA: TGTGCCAGCTCCGAACTCAGGGCGGAGACAGCACCCCTCCACTTT

D gene: -
V gene: TRBV6-1
J gene: TRBJ2-3
clone size: -
CDR3 protein: CASNFRNTDTQYF
CDR3 DNA: TGTGCCAGCAATTTCAGGAACACAGATACGCAGTATTTT

D gene: -
V gene: TRBV15
J gene: TRBJ2-1
clone size: -
CDR3 protein: CATRTPRAGVNNEQFF
CDR3 DNA: TGTGCCACCAGAACTCCTCGTGCAGGGGTAAACAATGAGCAGTTCTTC